This T cell receptor beta chain was identified in a study of T cells in Graves' hyperthyroidism and ophthalmopathy. Using RNA transcripts as the source, TCR beta CDR3 regions were amplified. A first-round RT-PCR of the TCR CDR3 used the HTBI primer set. Each CDR3 protein gets one entry after TCRdb re-called the multiplex PCR reads with MiXCR. The sample records 500,000 or so distinct CDR3 sequences, approximately 17% being singletons. Ten or more counts support this clonotype. Each ophthalmopathy patient scored at least 3 on the Clinical Activity Score and at least 4 on NOSPECS grade, with duration under 3 months. Clinical symptoms, serum thyroxine and TRAb, thyroid ultrasound and orbital computed tomography together formed the diagnostic basis. The PBMCs had their origin in 7.5 to 10 ml of fresh peripheral blood. Germline CDR1 is MDHEN and CDR2 is SYDVKM. The CDR3 runs 13 residues. Trimming cost V 4 bases and J 2 bases, with 9 bases left between them.

The sample consisted of blood. The chain joins TRBV28 to TRBJ2-7; no firm D call. The clonotype comes from a woman younger than 35 with Graves' ophthalmopathy. The CDR3 DNA follows: TGTGCCAGCAGTTCCGGTCTAACCTACGAGCAGTACTTC. It codes for CASSSGLTYEQYF.